The sequence of this TCR beta chain was determined in a study of blood T cell repertoires in COVID-19. Per the germline V gene, CDR1 is SGHRS and CDR2 is YFSETQ. The CDR3 consists of 13 residues. V was shortened by 4 bases and J by 4 bases, with 11 bases between the two germline ends. Seattle participants joined during active infection and were tracked over time. In the original processing: The assay estimated nucleated cells by amplifying reference gene primers. Profiled with immunoSEQ multiplex PCR; TCRdb holds only in-frame clones, not every one. Clone size and the V and J calls come from that table; the DNA yielded D and trimming. The data hold about 130,000 clones, with 79% observed a single time.

Sequencing input: peripheral blood. The receptor's source is a woman between 65 and 79 years old with COVID-19, enrolled during active disease. The V and J genes are TRBV5-1 and TRBJ2-5; a possible D gene is TRBD1 (5 bases). Here the CDR3 reads CASSPGGAETQYF. The CDR3 DNA sequence: TGCGCCAGCAGCCCGGGTGGGGCAGAGACCCAGTACTTC. The full variable domain, with the rest looked up from reference TRBV5-1 and TRBJ2-5, is KAGVTQTPRYLIKTRGQQVTLSCSPISGHRSVSWYQQTPGQGLQFLFEYFSETQRNKGNFPGRFSGRQFSNSRSEMNVSTLELGDSALYLCASSPGGAETQYFGPGTRLLVL.